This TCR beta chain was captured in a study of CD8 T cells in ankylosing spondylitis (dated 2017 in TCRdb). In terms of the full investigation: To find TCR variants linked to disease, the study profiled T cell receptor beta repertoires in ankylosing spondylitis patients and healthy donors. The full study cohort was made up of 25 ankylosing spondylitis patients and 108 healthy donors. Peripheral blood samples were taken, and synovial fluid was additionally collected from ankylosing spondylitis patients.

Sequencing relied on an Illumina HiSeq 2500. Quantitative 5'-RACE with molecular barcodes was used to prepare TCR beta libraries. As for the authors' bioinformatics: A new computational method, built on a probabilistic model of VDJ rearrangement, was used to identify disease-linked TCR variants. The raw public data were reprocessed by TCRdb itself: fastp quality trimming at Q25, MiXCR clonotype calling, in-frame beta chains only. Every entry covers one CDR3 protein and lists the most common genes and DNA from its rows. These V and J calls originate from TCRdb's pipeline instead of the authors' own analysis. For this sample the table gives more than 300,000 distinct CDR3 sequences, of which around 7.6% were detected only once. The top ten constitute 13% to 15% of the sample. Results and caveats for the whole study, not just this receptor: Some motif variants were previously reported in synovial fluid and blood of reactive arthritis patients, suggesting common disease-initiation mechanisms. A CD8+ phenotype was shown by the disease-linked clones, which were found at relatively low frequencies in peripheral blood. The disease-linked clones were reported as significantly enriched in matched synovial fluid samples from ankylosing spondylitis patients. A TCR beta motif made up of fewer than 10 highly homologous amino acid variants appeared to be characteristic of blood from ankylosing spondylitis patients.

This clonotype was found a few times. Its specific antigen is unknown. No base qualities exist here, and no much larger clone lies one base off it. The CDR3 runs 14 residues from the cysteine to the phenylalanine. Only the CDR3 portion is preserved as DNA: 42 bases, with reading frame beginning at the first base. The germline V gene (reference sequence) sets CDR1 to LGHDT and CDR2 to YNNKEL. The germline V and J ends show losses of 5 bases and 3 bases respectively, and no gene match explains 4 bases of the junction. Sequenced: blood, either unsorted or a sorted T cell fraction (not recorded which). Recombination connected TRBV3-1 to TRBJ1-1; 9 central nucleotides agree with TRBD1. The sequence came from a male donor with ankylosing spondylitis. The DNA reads TGTGCCAGCAGCAACAGGGGGCCTTACACTGAAGCTTTCTTT. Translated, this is CASSNRGPYTEAFF.